This T cell receptor beta chain is drawn from a study of cytomegalovirus exposure and HLA in healthy donors. The PCR had 60 Vbeta and 13 Jbeta primers. Here immunoSEQ multiplex PCR was the method, and the copy in TCRdb shows in-frame clones only, minus some. Here the sample spans 45,000 to 75,000 clones, roughly 70% being singletons. The germline V gene has CDR1 MNHNY and CDR2 SVGAGI (reference sequence). This CDR3 is built from 14 residues. Trimming stripped 6 bases from V and 4 bases from J, with 15 bases between. The rearrangement joins TRBV6-6 to TRBJ1-1; D is perhaps TRBD1 (6 bases). This receptor was taken from a woman aged 60-75 years in good health and CMV-seropositive. The sequenced material came from PBMCs. In DNA form, the CDR3 reads TGTGCCAGCAGGTTAGGGGGGGGCGTCACTGAAGCTTTCTTT. As protein: CASRLGGGVTEAFF.